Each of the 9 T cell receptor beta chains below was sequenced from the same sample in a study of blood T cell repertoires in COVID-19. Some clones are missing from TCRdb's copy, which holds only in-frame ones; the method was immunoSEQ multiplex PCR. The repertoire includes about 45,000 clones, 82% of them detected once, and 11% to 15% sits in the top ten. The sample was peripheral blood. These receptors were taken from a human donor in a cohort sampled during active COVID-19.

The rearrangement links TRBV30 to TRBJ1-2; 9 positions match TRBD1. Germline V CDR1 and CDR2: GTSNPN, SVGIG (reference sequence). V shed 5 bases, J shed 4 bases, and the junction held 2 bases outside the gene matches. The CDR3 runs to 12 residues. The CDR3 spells CAWGTGPYGYTF. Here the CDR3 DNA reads TGTGCCTGGGGGACAGGGCCCTATGGCTACACCTTC. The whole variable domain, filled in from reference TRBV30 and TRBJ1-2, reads SQTIHQWPATLVQPVGSPLSLECTVEGTSNPNLYWYRQAAGRGLQLLFYSVGIGQISSEVPQNLSASRPQDRQFILSSKKLLLSDSGFYLCAWGTGPYGYTFGSGTRLTVV.

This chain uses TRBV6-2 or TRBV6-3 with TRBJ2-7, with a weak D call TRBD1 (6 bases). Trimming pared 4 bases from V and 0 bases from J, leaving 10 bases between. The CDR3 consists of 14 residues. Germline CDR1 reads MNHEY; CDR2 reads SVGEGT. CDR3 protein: CASSFNRASYEQYF. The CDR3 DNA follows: TGTGCCAGCAGTTTTAACAGGGCCTCCTACGAGCAGTACTTC.

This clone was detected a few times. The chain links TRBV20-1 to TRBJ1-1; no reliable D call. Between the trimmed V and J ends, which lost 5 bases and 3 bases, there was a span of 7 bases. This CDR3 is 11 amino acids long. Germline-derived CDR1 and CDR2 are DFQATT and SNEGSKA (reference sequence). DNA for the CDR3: TGCAGTGCTGCCGACTACACTGAAGCTTTCTTT. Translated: CSAADYTEAFF.

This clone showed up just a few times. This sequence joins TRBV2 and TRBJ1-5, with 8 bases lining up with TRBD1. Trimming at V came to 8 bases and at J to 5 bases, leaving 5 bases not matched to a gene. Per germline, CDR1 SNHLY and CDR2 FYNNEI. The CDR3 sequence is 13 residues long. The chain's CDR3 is CASGQGLDQPQHF. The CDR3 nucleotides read TGTGCCAGCGGACAGGGACTGGATCAGCCCCAGCATTTT.

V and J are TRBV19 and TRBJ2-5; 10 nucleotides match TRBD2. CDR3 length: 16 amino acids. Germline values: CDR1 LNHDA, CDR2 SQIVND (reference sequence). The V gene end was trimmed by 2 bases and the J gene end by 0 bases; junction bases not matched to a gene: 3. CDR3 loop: CASSIWTSGDQETQYF. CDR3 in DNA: TGTGCCAGTAGTATATGGACTAGCGGTGACCAAGAGACCCAGTACTTC.

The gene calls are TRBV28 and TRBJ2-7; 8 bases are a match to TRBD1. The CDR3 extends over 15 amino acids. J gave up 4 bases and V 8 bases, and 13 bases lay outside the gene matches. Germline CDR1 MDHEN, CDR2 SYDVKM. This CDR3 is CASGGRDRIIYEQYF. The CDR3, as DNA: TGTGCCAGCGGGGGCCGGGACAGGATTATATACGAGCAGTACTTC. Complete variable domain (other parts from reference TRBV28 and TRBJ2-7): DVKVTQSSRYLVKRTGEKVFLECVQDMDHENMFWYRQDPGLGLRLIYFSYDVKMKEKGDIPEGYSVSREKKERFSLILESASTNQTSMYLCASGGRDRIIYEQYFGPGTRLTVT.

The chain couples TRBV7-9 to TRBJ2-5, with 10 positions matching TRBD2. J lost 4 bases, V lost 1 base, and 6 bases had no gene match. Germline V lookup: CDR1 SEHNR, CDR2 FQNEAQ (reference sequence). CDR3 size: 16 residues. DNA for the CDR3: TGTGCCAGCAGCTTAGGGTTAGCGGGGGGAGTAGAGACCCAGTACTTC. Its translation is CASSLGLAGGVETQYF.

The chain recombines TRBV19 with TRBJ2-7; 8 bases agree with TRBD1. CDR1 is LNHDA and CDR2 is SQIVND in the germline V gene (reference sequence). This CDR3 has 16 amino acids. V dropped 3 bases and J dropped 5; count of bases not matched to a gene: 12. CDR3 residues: CASSIRIRGRLHEQYF. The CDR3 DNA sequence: TGTGCCAGTAGTATCAGAATCAGGGGGCGCCTCCACGAGCAGTACTTC.

The CDR3 DNA sequence: TGTGCCTGGAGCGAGGGGACAGGGTACAATGAGCAGTTCTTC. Residues: CAWSEGTGYNEQFF. This chain links TRBV30 with TRBJ2-1; 9 bases are a match to TRBD1. Germline V gives CDR1 GTSNPN, CDR2 SVGIG (reference sequence). J lost 4 bases, V lost 3 bases, and 4 bases had no gene match. The CDR3 totals 14 residues.